This T cell receptor beta chain appears in the sequencing data of a study of T cell repertoires in ileal Crohn's disease. In regard to this clone: Its antigen is undetermined.

The study, taken as a whole, reports: Compared with non-smokers, active smokers at surgery showed more clonal expansions.

Patients were adults with ileal or ileocolonic Crohn's disease needing resection. The CDR3 runs 13 residues. The germline gives CDR1 SGHTA, CDR2 FQGTGA. V dropped 5 bases and J dropped 4; count of bases not matched to a gene: 5. The assay was immunoSEQ multiplex PCR, and TCRdb's table has in-frame clones only and misses some. This sample has some 8,000 clones; 65% to 85% occur once, and the top ten carry over 10%. The receptor was isolated from an adult with Crohn's disease. Sequencing was carried out using ileal tissue. The genes are TRBV7-3 and TRBJ2-7; TRBD1 aligns across 7 bases. The CDR3 sequence: CASSRGQQYEQYF. Written as DNA, the CDR3 is TGTGCCAGCAGCAGGGGACAGCAGTACGAGCAGTACTTC.